The clone carrying this TCR beta chain was seen only a few times. The sample originates from a study of early T cells in non-severe SARS-CoV-2 infection. Study as a whole: The sequenced material was bulk RNA from unsorted whole blood, and its chains were unpaired.

TCRdb analysed the 5' RACE reads with MiXCR anew, one entry per CDR3 protein. Here the sample spans some 90,000 distinct CDR3 sequences, 15% being singletons. Sequencing input: whole blood. The TCR comes from an adult who was a healthcare worker with PCR-confirmed SARS-CoV-2 infection or an uninfected control (not recorded which).

The DNA for the CDR3 is TGCAGCGCCCGTTACACAGATACGCAGTATTTT. Translation gives CSARYTDTQYF. The chain combines TRBV29-1 with TRBJ2-3; no clear D. Looked up from germline, CDR1 is SQVTM and CDR2 is ANQGSEA. V was cut by 7 bases and J by 2 bases, with 7 bases left in between. There are 11 residues in the CDR3.